This T cell receptor beta chain is drawn from a study of OX40 agonist ivuxolimab in advanced cancers. This clone occurred once. TCRdb keeps only in-frame clones here, not all; method: immunoSEQ multiplex PCR. Altogether about 72,000 clones are present, 80% to 90% being singletons, with the ten largest covering about 0.99%. V gave up 4 bases and J gave up 2 bases; unmatched junction bases: 8. The CDR3 is 16 amino acids. The germline V gene has CDR1 KGHSH and CDR2 LQKENI. The rearrangement joins TRBV18 to TRBJ1-1; 9 bases are a match to TRBD1. The sequencing used CD4+ or CD8+ T cells sorted from blood, collected in a trial of the OX40 agonist ivuxolimab. The source is an adult with an advanced solid tumor such as melanoma, head and neck, liver or kidney cancer. CDR3 bases: TGTGCCAGCTCACTACAAGACAGGGGGTCCAACACTGAAGCTTTCTTT. This encodes CASSLQDRGSNTEAFF.